Reported below is one T cell receptor (beta chain). The antigen is unknown. The missing CDR3 end, 3 residues past where the read stops, is filled in from the germline J gene. This entry is derived from a study of T cell clonality in common variable immunodeficiency. Study-wide results and caveats: Common variable immunodeficiency TCR beta sequences reportedly had fewer deletions and N-nucleotide insertions.

Germline V gives CDR1 MNHNS, CDR2 SASEGT. The CDR3 covers 15 residues. Trimming took 1 base from V and 1 from J, leaving 11 bases between them. Libraries were prepared by immunoSEQ multiplex PCR; TCRdb keeps only in-frame clonotypes and omits some of them. The sample contains around 16,000 clones, none of them singletons. The chain links TRBV6-1 to TRBJ2-7; D may be TRBD2 (6 bases). Input material: peripheral blood mononuclear cells. This receptor was obtained from a human donor with common variable immunodeficiency. CDR3 residues: CASSEETGTSYEQYF. The CDR3 bases that were read are TGTGCCAGCAGTGAAGAAACCGGGACTTCCTACGAG.